Shown below are 22 T cell receptor beta chains from a single sample sequenced in a study of blood T cell repertoires in COVID-19. The protocol was immunoSEQ multiplex PCR, while the TCRdb copy is restricted to in-frame clones and leaves out a portion. The table shows tens of thousands of clones, with roughly nine tenths occurring only once. Sequencing input: peripheral blood. These receptors were collected from a man in his fifties or sixties with acute or convalescent COVID-19.

This chain connects TRBV5-1 to TRBJ1-6; TRBD1 agrees at 8 bases. The CDR3 loop spans 13 amino acids. V shed 5 bases and J 7 bases; nucleotides not matched to a gene: 2. Germline V gives CDR1 SGHRS, CDR2 YFSETQ. CDR3 nucleotide sequence: TGCGCCAGCAGACAGGGGGAGAATTCACCCCTCCACTTT. It yields the protein CASRQGENSPLHF.

This chain joins TRBV5-4 and TRBJ2-5, with 8 positions matching TRBD2. The CDR3 is 14 residues long. Trimming removed 0 bases from V and 7 bases from J; junction bases left unmatched: 5. In germline, CDR1 is SGHNT, CDR2 YYREEE (reference sequence). CDR3 in amino acids: CASSLAGREGTQYF. In DNA form, the CDR3 reads TGTGCCAGCAGCTTGGCCGGGAGGGAAGGGACCCAGTACTTC.

V is TRBV3-1 (or the pseudogene TRBV3-2) and J is TRBJ2-7; the D gene is possibly TRBD2 (5 bases). V was cut by 4 bases and J by 3 bases, with 13 bases left in between. This CDR3 has 14 residues. Germline V lookup: CDR1 LGHDT, CDR2 YNNKEL (reference sequence). CDR3 loop: CASSPAPAGYEQYF. Written as DNA, the CDR3 is TGTGCCAGCAGCCCGGCCCCGGCGGGCTACGAGCAGTACTTC.

The genes are TRBV5-6 and TRBJ1-5, with 7 bases matching TRBD1. From germline, CDR1 is SGHDT and CDR2 YYEEEE. V shed 1 base and J 2 bases; nucleotides not matched to a gene: 12. The CDR3 spans 18 residues. The CDR3 protein is CASSLLGQLPGGNQPQHF. As DNA, the CDR3 is TGTGCCAGCAGCTTGTTGGGACAGCTACCAGGGGGCAATCAGCCCCAGCATTTT. The full variable domain, rest sourced from reference TRBV5-6 and TRBJ1-5, is DAGVTQSPTHLIKTRGQQVTLRCSPKSGHDTVSWYQQALGQGPQFIFQYYEEEERQRGNFPDRFSGHQFPNYSSELNVNALLLGDSALYLCASSLLGQLPGGNQPQHFGDGTRLSIL.

The chain employs TRBV2 and TRBJ2-5; TRBD1 matches 7 bases. Germline CDR1 is SNHLY and CDR2 is FYNNEI. J was trimmed by 2 bases and V by 6 bases; bases with no gene match: 9. The CDR3 has 15 residues. The CDR3, as DNA: TGTGCCAGCAGCTACAGGGGCGCCGTTCAAGAGACCCAGTACTTC. Translated: CASSYRGAVQETQYF.

The chain carries TRBV11-2 and TRBJ2-1, with 9 bases aligning to TRBD2. The J segment lost 2 bases and the V segment lost 3 bases, leaving 11 bases of the junction unmatched. The CDR3 sequence is 18 residues long. Germline V gives CDR1 SGHAT, CDR2 FQNNGV. CDR3 loop: CASSFQLSGGATYNEQFF. In DNA form, the CDR3 reads TGTGCCAGCAGCTTCCAACTTAGCGGGGGAGCCACCTACAATGAGCAGTTCTTC.

The rearrangement joins TRBV27 to TRBJ2-7; TRBD1 matches at 12 bases. This CDR3 comprises 14 residues. Unmatched junction bases numbered 7, after V lost 6 bases and J lost 7 bases. CDR1 MNHEY and CDR2 SMNVEV come from the germline V gene (reference sequence). CDR3 sequence reads: CASSPGQGAGEQYF. In nucleotides, the CDR3 is TGTGCCAGCAGCCCGGGACAGGGGGCGGGGGAGCAGTACTTC.

The J gene is TRBJ1-1, the V gene TRBV7-8; D is unclear. CDR1 SGHVS and CDR2 FQNEAQ come from the germline V gene. V lost 6 bases and J 7 bases, leaving 12 bases between the germline ends. The CDR3 contains 12 residues. CDR3 sequence reads: CASSHLSGEAFF. CDR3 DNA: TGTGCCAGCAGTCATCTATCCGGTGAAGCTTTCTTT.

J is TRBJ1-1 and V is TRBV6-4, with D unclear. The germline V and J ends were trimmed by 5 bases and 1 base, with 8 bases remaining between them. Germline CDR1 MRHNA, CDR2 SNTAGT. CDR3 length equals 13 residues. CDR3 amino acids: CASSFRQNTEAFF. The CDR3 DNA sequence: TGTGCCAGCAGTTTCCGACAGAACACTGAAGCTTTCTTT.

The rearrangement joins TRBV7-3 to TRBJ2-1; TRBD1 aligns across 7 bases. The ends lost 2 bases at V and 5 bases at J; junction bases unmatched: 0. Germline lookup yields CDR1 SGHTA and CDR2 FQGTGA. The CDR3 spans 13 residues. The CDR3 DNA reads TGTGCCAGCAGCTTAGACAGGGACAATGAGCAGTTCTTC. As protein: CASSLDRDNEQFF.

The chain recombines TRBV3-1 (or the pseudogene TRBV3-2) with TRBJ1-3; no clear D. CDR1 is LGHDT, CDR2 YNNKEL, per germline (reference sequence). The CDR3 is 15 residues long. The V and J ends lost 1 base and 2 bases respectively, with 9 bases between them. The CDR3 region has the DNA TGTGCCAGCAGCCAAGGAGTCGGGACTGGAAACACCATATATTTT. Its translation: CASSQGVGTGNTIYF.

The CDR3 region is CATGTGGMNTEAFF. In DNA, the CDR3 is TGTGCCACGGGGACAGGGGGCATGAACACTGAAGCTTTCTTT. This chain uses TRBV7-9 with TRBJ1-1; 12 positions match TRBD1. Germline V CDR1 and CDR2: SEHNR, FQNEAQ (reference sequence). The CDR3 runs to 14 residues. J was trimmed by 0 bases and V by 10 bases; bases with no gene match: 3.

V usage is TRBV3-1 (or the pseudogene TRBV3-2) and J usage is TRBJ1-3; D is unresolved. The CDR3 runs 13 residues. Per the germline V gene, CDR1 is LGHDT and CDR2 is YNNKEL (reference sequence). V shed 1 base and J shed 11 bases, with 12 bases lying between them. The CDR3 nucleotides are TGTGCCAGCAGCCAAGTATCGGTGCCGCCCATATATTTT. Its translation: CASSQVSVPPIYF.

J is TRBJ2-6 and V is TRBV11-2; 9 nucleotides agree with TRBD1. J gave up 2 bases and V 5 bases, and 7 bases lay outside the gene matches. The CDR3 has 17 amino acids. Looked up from germline, CDR1 is SGHAT and CDR2 is FQNNGV. The chain's CDR3 is CASSPLQGAPGANVLTF. CDR3 DNA: TGTGCCAGCAGCCCATTACAGGGGGCGCCTGGGGCCAACGTCCTGACTTTC.

The rearrangement joins TRBV10-1 to TRBJ1-2; 7 nucleotides match TRBD1. The germline V gene has CDR1 WNHNN and CDR2 SYGVQD (reference sequence). The CDR3 runs 15 residues. Germline trimming cut 1 base from V and 6 bases from J; bases unmatched to any gene: 8. Here the CDR3 reads CASSELVSGGNGYTF. CDR3 nucleotide sequence: TGCGCCAGCAGTGAGTTGGTGTCAGGGGGGAATGGCTACACCTTC.

The CDR3 region is CASSPPGLAAYTDTQYF. The CDR3, as DNA: TGTGCCAGCTCACCACCTGGGCTAGCGGCCTACACAGATACGCAGTATTTT. This chain joins TRBV18 and TRBJ2-3; TRBD2 agrees at 7 bases. Unmatched junction bases numbered 8, after V lost 0 bases and J lost 2 bases. The germline V gene encodes CDR1 KGHSH and CDR2 LQKENI. This CDR3 has 17 amino acids.

The rearrangement joins TRBV18 to TRBJ1-2, with a tentative D call TRBD1 (5 bases). The V and J ends lost 0 bases and 2 bases respectively, with 7 bases between them. CDR3 length: 14 residues. CDR1 and CDR2 from the germline V gene are KGHSH and LQKENI. The CDR3 DNA is TGTGCCAGCTCACCACCGGGGGGAAACTATGGCTACACCTTC. Translation gives CASSPPGGNYGYTF.

This chain joins TRBV10-2 and TRBJ1-5, with TRBD1 matching 8 bases. This CDR3 is built from 15 residues. Per germline, CDR1 WSHSY and CDR2 SAAADI. The trim removed 3 bases at V and 3 bases at J, leaving 4 bases unmatched. This chain's CDR3 is CASSERTGNNQPQHF. The CDR3 bases are TGCGCCAGCAGTGAAAGGACAGGGAACAATCAGCCCCAGCATTTT.

V and J are TRBV6-5 and TRBJ1-1, with 8 nucleotides matching TRBD1. In germline, CDR1 is MNHEY, CDR2 SVGAGI. The CDR3 length is 13 residues. The ends lost 6 bases at V and 7 bases at J; junction bases unmatched: 7. Here the CDR3 DNA reads TGTGCCAGCAGGGGGTCAGGGGGCGGTGAAGCTTTCTTT. Protein sequence: CASRGSGGGEAFF.

The genes are TRBV18 and TRBJ1-2; D unclear. V was pared by 0 bases and J by 2 bases, with 13 bases between. The CDR3 spans 16 residues. In germline, CDR1 is KGHSH, CDR2 LQKENI. The CDR3 is CASSPPSMDWNYGYTF. The CDR3 DNA sequence: TGTGCCAGCTCACCACCGTCAATGGACTGGAACTATGGCTACACCTTC.

This clone was detected only once. The chain links TRBV29-1 to TRBJ2-5, with D maybe TRBD2 (5 bases). CDR3 length: 13 residues. Germline V gene lookup returns CDR1 SQVTM and CDR2 ANQGSEA. Trimming removed 6 bases from V and 6 bases from J, with 17 bases in between. The CDR3 sequence: CSVDSVPSKTQYF. The CDR3 DNA follows: TGCAGCGTGGATAGCGTCCCCTCGAAGACCCAGTACTTC.

The chain joins TRBV18 to TRBJ1-1; D perhaps matches TRBD1 (6 bases). Trimming took off 0 bases at V and 3 bases at J, with 26 bases between the two ends. CDR3 length: 20 amino acids. Germline assignment: CDR1 KGHSH and CDR2 LQKENI. CDR3 amino acids: CASSPPMDRRSPRGDTEAFF. Written as DNA, the CDR3 is TGTGCCAGCTCACCACCGATGGACAGAAGGTCACCTAGAGGGGACACTGAAGCTTTCTTT.